This T cell receptor (beta chain) is drawn from a study of blood T cell repertoires in COVID-19. The overall study: The United States, Italy and Spain provided the acute and convalescent COVID-19 samples. In each case, the material was cDNA or gDNA derived from T cells, B-cell-depleted T cells, or PBMCs.

The authors' processing: Quantification of nucleated cells was approximated via reference gene primer amplification. The protocol was immunoSEQ multiplex PCR, while the TCRdb copy is restricted to in-frame clones and leaves out a portion. Clonal size and the V and J genes are those of that table, whereas D and trimming came from the DNA. The data show about 210,000 clones, around 90% seen once. Participant-reported clinical history was the basis for cohort assignment. There are 16 residues in the CDR3. The germline CDR1 and CDR2 sequences are SGHAT and FQNNGV. The V end was cut by 1 base, the J end by 4 bases, with 17 bases between.

The TCR comes from a man between 18 and 29 years old with acute COVID-19. The rearrangement uses TRBV11-2 and TRBJ2-7, with D maybe TRBD2 (7 bases). Sequencing input: PBMCs or T cells enriched from blood (not recorded which). The CDR3 coding sequence is TGTGCCAGCAGCTTAGTACGGGGGGCGCGTTGGTACGAGCAGTACTTC. It encodes CASSLVRGARWYEQYF.